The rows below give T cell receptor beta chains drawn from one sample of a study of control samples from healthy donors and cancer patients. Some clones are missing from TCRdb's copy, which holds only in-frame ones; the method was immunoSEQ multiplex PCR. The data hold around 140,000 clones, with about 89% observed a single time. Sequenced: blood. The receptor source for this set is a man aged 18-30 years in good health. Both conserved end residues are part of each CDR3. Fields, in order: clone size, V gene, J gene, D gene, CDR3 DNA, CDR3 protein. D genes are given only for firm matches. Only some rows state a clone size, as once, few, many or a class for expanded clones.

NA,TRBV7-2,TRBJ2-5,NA,TGTGCCAGCAGCTTATCGTTGGGGAGAGAGACCCAGTACTTC,CASSLSLGRETQYF
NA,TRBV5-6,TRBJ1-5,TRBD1,TGTGCCAGCAGCTTGACAGGGGCTCAGCCCCAGCATTTT,CASSLTGAQPQHF
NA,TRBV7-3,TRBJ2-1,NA,TGTGCCAGCAGCCCTGACCCGGCTAACGGGGGTGAAGGTGAGCAGTTCTTC,CASSPDPANGGEGEQFF
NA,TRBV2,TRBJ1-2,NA,TGTGCCAGCAGTGAAGCGGCGGGCCCCTTTGGCTACACCTTC,CASSEAAGPFGYTF
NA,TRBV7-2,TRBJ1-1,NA,TGTGCCAGCAGCCCCGATCAAGATTGGGCGAACACTGAAGCTTTCTTT,CASSPDQDWANTEAFF
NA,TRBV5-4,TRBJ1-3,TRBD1,TGTGCCAGCAGCTCCGACAGGGGGCGGACCATATATTTT,CASSSDRGRTIYF
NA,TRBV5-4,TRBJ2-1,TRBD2,TGTGCCAGCAGCTCCCTCGGGCCTAGCGGGCCGAATGAGCAGTTCTTC,CASSSLGPSGPNEQFF
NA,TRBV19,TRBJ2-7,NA,TGTGCCAGTAGTCATCCCCCGGCGGCGAGCTCCTACGAGCAGTACTTC,CASSHPPAASSYEQYF
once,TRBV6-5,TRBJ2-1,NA,TGTGCCAGCAGTTACTCTAGTGAGCAGTTCTTC,CASSYSSEQFF
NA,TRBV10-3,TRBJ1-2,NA,TGTGCCATCAGTATTAACGCCCCAGGGGCCCTAGGGAGTGGCTACACCTTC,CAISINAPGALGSGYTF
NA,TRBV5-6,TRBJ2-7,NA,TGTGCCAGCAGCTTGACGAGCGAGCAGTACTTC,CASSLTSEQYF
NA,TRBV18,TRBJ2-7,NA,TGTGCCAGCTCACCAGGAGGGTCGGTATACTACGAGCAGTACTTC,CASSPGGSVYYEQYF
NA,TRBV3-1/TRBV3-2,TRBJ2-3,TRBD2,TGTGCCAGCAGCCAAGATCGGAGCGGGGGAGATACGCAGTATTTT,CASSQDRSGGDTQYF
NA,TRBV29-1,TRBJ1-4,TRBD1,TGCAGCGTAAGACAGGGGAATCAGGAAAAACTGTTTTTT,CSVRQGNQEKLFF
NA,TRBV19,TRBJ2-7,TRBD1,TGTGCCAGTAGTATAGTACAAGGGACAGGCAGAATCTACGAGCAGTACTTC,CASSIVQGTGRIYEQYF
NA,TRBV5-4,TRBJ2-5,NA,TGTGCCAGCAGCTTGGAGTCGGGGCCATACCAAGAGACCCAGTACTTC,CASSLESGPYQETQYF
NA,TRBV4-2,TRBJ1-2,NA,TGTGCCAGCAGCTCTGACCTCGGGACACGCTATGGCTACACCTTC,CASSSDLGTRYGYTF
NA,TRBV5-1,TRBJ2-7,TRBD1,TGCGCCAGCAGCTTGGCCTCTACAGGGGGCATAACCTACGAGCAGTACTTC,CASSLASTGGITYEQYF
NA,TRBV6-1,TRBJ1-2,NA,TGTGCCAGCAGTGACGTGGCATCGGACACCTATGGCTACACCTTC,CASSDVASDTYGYTF
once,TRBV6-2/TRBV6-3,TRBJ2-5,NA,TGTGCCAGCAGTTACTTGCAGACCCAGTACTTC,CASSYLQTQYF
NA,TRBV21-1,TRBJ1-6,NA,TGTGCCAGCAGCAAAGCCGGGAGGGGGGTTAGCTCCTATAATTCACCCCTCCACTTT,CASSKAGRGVSSYNSPLHF
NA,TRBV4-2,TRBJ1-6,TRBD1,TGTGCCAGCAGCCCCTGGACAGGGATGGAATCACCCCTCCACTTT,CASSPWTGMESPLHF
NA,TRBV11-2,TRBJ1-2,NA,TGTGCCAGCAGCAGCAATCACAGGTTCTCCGAGGGCTACACCTTC,CASSSNHRFSEGYTF
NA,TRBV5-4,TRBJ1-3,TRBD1,TGTGCCAGCAGCTTACAGGGGAGCTCTGGAAACACCATATATTTT,CASSLQGSSGNTIYF
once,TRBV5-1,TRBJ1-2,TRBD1,TGCGCCAGCAGCCTCGACAGGGTCGCCTCTGGCTACACCTTC,CASSLDRVASGYTF
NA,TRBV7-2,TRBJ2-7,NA,TGTGCCAGCAGCTTCACCAGGGCCTACGAGCAGTACTTC,CASSFTRAYEQYF
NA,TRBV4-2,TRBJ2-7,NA,TGTGCCAGCAGCCAATTCGATGCGGACTCCTACGAGCAGTACTTC,CASSQFDADSYEQYF
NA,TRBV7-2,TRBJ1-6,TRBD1,TGTGCCAGCAACACCCGACAGGGAAATTCACCCCTCCACTTT,CASNTRQGNSPLHF
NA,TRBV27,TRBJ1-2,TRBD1,TGTGCCAGCAGTTTCGCAGGGGGGGACTATGGCTACACCTTC,CASSFAGGDYGYTF
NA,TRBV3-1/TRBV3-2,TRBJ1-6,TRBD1,TGTGCCAGCAGAGGGACAGGTGATTCACCCCTCCACTTT,CASRGTGDSPLHF
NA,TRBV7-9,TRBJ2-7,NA,TGTGCCAGCAGCTTAGGCGGGACACCCTCCTACGAGCAGTACTTC,CASSLGGTPSYEQYF
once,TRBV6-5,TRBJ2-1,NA,TGTGCCAGCAGCCCATTCAGGGGTAATGAGCAGTTCTTC,CASSPFRGNEQFF
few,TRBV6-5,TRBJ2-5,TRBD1,TGTGCCAGCAGAGCCGGGACAGGGTCCCAAGAGACCCAGTACTTC,CASRAGTGSQETQYF
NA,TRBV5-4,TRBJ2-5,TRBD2,TGTGCCAGCAGCTTGGGACTAGCGGGGGGGCGTAGGCAAGAGACCCAGTACTTC,CASSLGLAGGRRQETQYF
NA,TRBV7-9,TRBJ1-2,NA,TGTGCCAGCAGCTTCGCCGGGGGCTATGGCTACACCTTC,CASSFAGGYGYTF
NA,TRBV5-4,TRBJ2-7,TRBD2,TGTGCCAGCAGCTTCGGGACTAGCGGGGGGTTATACGAGCAGTACTTC,CASSFGTSGGLYEQYF
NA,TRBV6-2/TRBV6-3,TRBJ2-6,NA,TGTGCCAGCAGTACAGGGTCCTCTGGGGCCAACGTCCTGACTTTC,CASSTGSSGANVLTF
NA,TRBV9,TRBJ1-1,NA,TGTGCCAGCAGCGTAGGGAGTGGGATTGCTGAAGCTTTCTTT,CASSVGSGIAEAFF
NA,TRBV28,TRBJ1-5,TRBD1,TGTGCCAGCAGCAACAGGGGTTGGAGCAATCAGCCCCAGCATTTT,CASSNRGWSNQPQHF
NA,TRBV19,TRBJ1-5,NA,TGTGCCAGTAGTGACACACGGGCTCAGCCCCAGCATTTT,CASSDTRAQPQHF
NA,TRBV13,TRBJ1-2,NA,TGTGCCAGCAGGGAGGGACCGTCTTATGGCTACACCTTC,CASREGPSYGYTF
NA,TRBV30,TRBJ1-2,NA,TGTGCCTGGAGTGTACAGAACTATGGCTACACCTTC,CAWSVQNYGYTF
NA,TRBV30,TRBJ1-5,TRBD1,TGTGCCTGGAGTGCAGGGGGCGAGCGGCCCCAGCATTTT,CAWSAGGERPQHF
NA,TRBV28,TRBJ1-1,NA,TGTGCCAGCAGTTCCGACCGGGCCCCTTTCTTT,CASSSDRAPFF